The sequence of this T cell receptor beta chain was determined in a study of blood T cell repertoires in COVID-19. Study information: Italy, Spain and the United States were the sources of the convalescent and acute COVID-19 samples. Sample material is recorded as cDNA or gDNA derived from T cells, B-cell-depleted T cells, or PBMCs.

Original processing notes: Using reference gene primer amplification, nucleated cell counts were estimated. The repertoire was sequenced with immunoSEQ multiplex PCR; TCRdb's copy has only in-frame clones and lacks some. V, J and clone size are those of that table, while D and trimming were read from the DNA. The sample carries about 210,000 clones, roughly 86% recorded once. The V and J ends lost 0 bases and 2 bases respectively, with 11 bases between them. Per the germline V gene, CDR1 is MNHEY and CDR2 is SVGAGI. The CDR3 totals 15 residues. The sequence came from a woman in her forties with acute or convalescent COVID-19. The rearrangement uses TRBV6-5 and TRBJ2-7; possible D gene TRBD2, 6 bases. Material for sequencing was peripheral blood. The CDR3 loop is CASSYSLASAYEQYF. CDR3 in DNA: TGTGCCAGCAGTTACTCGTTGGCTAGCGCCTACGAGCAGTACTTC.